These 10 T cell receptor beta chains share one sample of origin, sequenced in a study of metastatic and nonmetastatic thyroid tumors (dated by TCRdb to the early 2020s). None of the patients had been given any treatment before thyroid surgery. The method was PCR. Data came from an Illumina HiSeq 4000. The public reads were quality trimmed at Q25 with fastp and then assembled into clones with MiXCR by TCRdb, keeping productive beta chains. The sample contains some 31,000 clones, around 20% of them found a single time. The top ten hold 20% to 25% of the sample. The sample was blood. Every receptor here comes from a female donor with papillary thyroid cancer or a benign thyroid nodule (not recorded which). Some clones in this sample may be carry-over from other donors' samples.

This clone was counted ten times or more. The chain joins TRBV9 to TRBJ2-2, with D hard to call. CDR3 length equals 13 residues. Trimming shortened V by 0 bases and J by 4 bases, and 4 bases separated the two germline ends. Germline-derived CDR1 and CDR2 are SGDLS and YYNGEE. CDR3 DNA: TGTGCCAGCAGCGTAGGCAGCACCGGGGAGCTGTTTTTT. The encoded protein is CASSVGSTGELFF.

This clone was counted at least ten times. This may be a read error: a much more frequent sequence differs by one nucleotide. The J gene is TRBJ1-5, the V gene TRBV6-2 or TRBV6-3, with D possibly being TRBD1 (6 bases). There are 17 residues in the CDR3. Germline V CDR1 and CDR2: MNHEY, SVGEGT. The CDR3 DNA reads TGTGCCAGCAGTTCCTATCCGGGACATAATAGCAATCGGCCCCAGCATTTT. Its translation is CASSSYPGHNSNRPQHF.

This clone came up many times. The CDR3 DNA is TGTGCCAGTAGTATCCCCCGGACAGGAATAAGGTCACCCCTCCACTTT. This gives the protein CASSIPRTGIRSPLHF. The chain uses TRBV19 and TRBJ1-6, with TRBD1 matching over 7 bases. The junction had 12 bases not matched to a gene; V was cut back by 3 bases and J by 10 bases. This CDR3 comprises 16 residues. Germline CDR1 reads LNHDA; CDR2 reads SQIVND (reference sequence).

CDR3 sequence (DNA): TGTGCCAGCAGGCACCGGGACAGTCTTTACTTTGGCTACACCTTC. It codes for CASRHRDSLYFGYTF. The V call is TRBV2, the J call TRBJ1-2; 7 bases match TRBD1. The junction had 14 bases not matched to a gene; V was cut back by 6 bases and J by 7 bases. CDR1 and CDR2 from the germline V gene are SNHLY and FYNNEI. The length of the CDR3 is 15 residues.

In this sample, this clone turned up many times. A much larger clone differs from this one at a single base, so this may be a read error. This chain connects TRBV7-3 to TRBJ2-2; tentatively, D is TRBD2 (6 bases). V gave up 1 base and J gave up 0 bases, with 9 bases separating them. The CDR3 has 16 residues. CDR1 and CDR2 from the germline V gene are SGHTA and FQGTGA. The DNA of the CDR3 is TGTGCCAGCAGCTTAAGGGGGGAGACGAACACCGGGGAGCTGTTTTTT. This gives the protein CASSLRGETNTGELFF.

The rearrangement joins TRBV6-1 to TRBJ1-6; the D is unclear. Germline CDR1 MNHNS, CDR2 SASEGT. The ends were cut back, 2 bases at V and 7 bases at J, with 12 bases in the middle. CDR3 size: 15 residues. The CDR3 reads CASSEWQVINSPLHF. The CDR3 nucleotides are TGTGCCAGCAGTGAATGGCAGGTGATAAATTCACCCCTCCACTTT.

At least ten counts were recorded for this clone. Since a much larger clone is just one base distant, this may be a read error. The chain has TRBV19 and TRBJ2-1, with TRBD2 matching over 9 bases. The CDR3 runs to 15 residues. V shed 6 bases and J 4 bases; nucleotides not matched to a gene: 7. Germline V lookup: CDR1 LNHDA, CDR2 SQIVND (reference sequence). In DNA, the CDR3 is TGTGCCAGTAGGGGGGTAGCGGGGGAGTACAATGAGCAGTTCTTC. The encoded protein is CASRGVAGEYNEQFF.

As regards this clone: Since the CDR3 does not end with the conserved phenylalanine or tryptophan, this likely comes from a read error. The gene calls are TRBV6-2 or TRBV6-3 and TRBJ2-2; a weak D match, TRBD1 (6 bases). The CDR3 is 15 amino acids. CDR1 is MNHEY and CDR2 is SVGEGT in the germline V gene. The CDR3 nucleotides are TGTGCCAGCAGGTCGCCCAGGGGCGGCACCGGCGAGCTGTTTATT. Translating it yields CASRSPRGGTGELFI.

This clone was seen many times. The V and J genes are TRBV19 and TRBJ2-2; D may be TRBD1 or TRBD2 (5 bases each). The CDR3 spans 15 residues. With 5 bases removed from V and 1 base from J, the gap between germline ends came to 11 bases. The germline CDR1 and CDR2 sequences are LNHDA and SQIVND (reference sequence). This CDR3 is CASSSGTVNTGELFF. Written as DNA, the CDR3 is TGTGCCAGTAGTTCCGGGACGGTGAACACCGGGGAGCTGTTTTTT.

The rearrangement uses TRBV19 and TRBJ1-2; D is ambiguous. Germline V lookup: CDR1 LNHDA, CDR2 SQIVND (reference sequence). Trimming took 1 base from V and 4 from J, leaving 7 bases between them. The CDR3 covers 13 residues. CDR3 sequence (DNA): TGTGCCAGTAGTATAGCACAGCTCTATGGCTACACCTTC. This codes for CASSIAQLYGYTF.